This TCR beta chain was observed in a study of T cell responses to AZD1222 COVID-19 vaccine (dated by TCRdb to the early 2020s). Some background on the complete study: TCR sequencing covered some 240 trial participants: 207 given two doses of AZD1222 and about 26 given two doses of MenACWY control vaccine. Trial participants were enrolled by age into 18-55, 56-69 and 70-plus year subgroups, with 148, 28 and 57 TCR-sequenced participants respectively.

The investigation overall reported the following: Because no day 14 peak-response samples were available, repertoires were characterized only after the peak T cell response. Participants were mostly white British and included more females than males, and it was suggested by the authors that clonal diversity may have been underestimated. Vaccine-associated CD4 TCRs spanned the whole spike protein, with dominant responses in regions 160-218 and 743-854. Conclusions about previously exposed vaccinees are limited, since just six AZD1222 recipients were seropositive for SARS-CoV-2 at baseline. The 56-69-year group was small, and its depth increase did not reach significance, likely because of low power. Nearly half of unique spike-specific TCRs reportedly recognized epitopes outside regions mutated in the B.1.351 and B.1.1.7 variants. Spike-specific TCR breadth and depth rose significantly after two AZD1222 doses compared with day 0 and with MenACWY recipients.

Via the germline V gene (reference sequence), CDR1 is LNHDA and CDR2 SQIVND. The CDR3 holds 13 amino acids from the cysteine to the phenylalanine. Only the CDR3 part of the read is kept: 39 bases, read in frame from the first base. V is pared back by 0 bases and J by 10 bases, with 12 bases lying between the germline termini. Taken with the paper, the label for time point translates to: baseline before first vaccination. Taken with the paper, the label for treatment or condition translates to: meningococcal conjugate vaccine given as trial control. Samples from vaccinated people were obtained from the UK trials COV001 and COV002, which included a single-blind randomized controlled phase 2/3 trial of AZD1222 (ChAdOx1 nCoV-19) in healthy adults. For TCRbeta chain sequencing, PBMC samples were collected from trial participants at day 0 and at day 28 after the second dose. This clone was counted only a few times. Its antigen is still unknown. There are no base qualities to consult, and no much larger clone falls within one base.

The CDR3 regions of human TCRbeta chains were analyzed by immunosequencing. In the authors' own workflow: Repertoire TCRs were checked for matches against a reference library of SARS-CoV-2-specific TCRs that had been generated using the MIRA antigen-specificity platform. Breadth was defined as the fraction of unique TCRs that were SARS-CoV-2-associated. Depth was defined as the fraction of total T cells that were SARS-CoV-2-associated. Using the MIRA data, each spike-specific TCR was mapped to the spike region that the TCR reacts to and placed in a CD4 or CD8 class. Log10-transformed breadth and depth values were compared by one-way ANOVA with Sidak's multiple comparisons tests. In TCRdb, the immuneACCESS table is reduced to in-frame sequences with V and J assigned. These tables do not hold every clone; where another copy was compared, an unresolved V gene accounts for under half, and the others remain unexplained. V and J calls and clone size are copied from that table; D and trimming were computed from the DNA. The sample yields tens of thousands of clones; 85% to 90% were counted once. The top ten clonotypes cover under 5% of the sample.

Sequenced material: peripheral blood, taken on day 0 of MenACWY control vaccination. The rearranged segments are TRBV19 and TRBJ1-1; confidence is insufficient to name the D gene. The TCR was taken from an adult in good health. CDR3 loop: CASSIDHSEGAFF. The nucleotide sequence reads TGTGCCAGTAGTATAGATCATTCAGAAGGAGCTTTCTTT.